This T cell receptor beta chain was recorded in a study of technical replicates of blood from a few donors. Sequencing used immunoSEQ multiplex PCR; TCRdb keeps in-frame clones, though not all of them. The sample includes about 89,000 clones, 85% to 95% of them seen just once. V gave up 6 bases and J gave up 0 bases, with 16 bases separating them. Germline values: CDR1 SNHLY, CDR2 FYNNEI. CDR3 length: 16 residues. This sequence originates from a human donor in good health. Sequenced: T cells isolated from PBMCs. This chain connects TRBV2 to TRBJ2-3; D perhaps matches TRBD1 (5 bases). CDR3 sequence (DNA): TGTGCCAGCAGGGCTTTCCAGGGTGGCAGCACAGATACGCAGTATTTT. It is translated as CASRAFQGGSTDTQYF.